This T cell receptor beta chain stems from a study of OX40 agonist ivuxolimab in advanced cancers. Study details: Therapy given before enrollment (anti-PD-1, anti-PD-L1 or anti-CTLA-4) was allowed, and around 40% had some. Study-wide results and caveats: With doses of 0.1 to 3.0 mg/kg, CD4+ and CD8+ blood T cells had undergone clonal expansion by week 6.

Clones were sequenced by immunoSEQ multiplex PCR, and TCRdb holds only the in-frame ones, with some missing. The sample includes tens of thousands of clones, more than 80% of them seen just once. Baseline, cycle 4 day 1, and cycle 7 day 1 were the blood sampling points. The CDR3 contains 19 residues. Germline CDR1 is MNHEY and CDR2 is SMNVEV (reference sequence). With V trimmed by 0 bases and J by 2 bases, 10 bases remained unmatched. As concerns this clone: What it recognizes is unknown.

The chain employs TRBV27 and TRBJ1-5; the match to TRBD1 covers 10 bases. The sample was CD4+ or CD8+ T cells sorted from blood, taken in a trial of the OX40 agonist ivuxolimab. The TCR sequence derives from an adult with an advanced solid tumor such as melanoma, head and neck, liver or kidney cancer. The CDR3 coding sequence is TGTGCCAGCAGTTTATCCGGGACAGGGGCAATTTTCGGCAATCAGCCCCAGCATTTT. This encodes CASSLSGTGAIFGNQPQHF.